A single sample is the source of the 15 T cell receptor beta chains below, sequenced in a study of blood T cells in healthy people across ages (dated by TCRdb to between 2015 and 2017). Libraries came from 5' RACE. Sequenced using an Illumina HiSeq 2500. A second PCR of roughly 6 to 11 cycles was run with a J-beta primer mix and a sample-barcoded 5' primer. TCRdb cleaned the public reads at Q25 with fastp, built clones with MiXCR and kept in-frame beta chains. Each entry is one CDR3 protein sequence, shown with its most common DNA and genes. The sample table contains hundreds of thousands of distinct CDR3 sequences; only one count was recorded for about 48% of them. Around 15% of the sample rests with the top ten. What was sequenced was blood. Receptors originate from a man aged 30-40 years in good health.

The chain is built from TRBV20-1 and TRBJ2-2, with a tentative D call TRBD1 (5 bases). Deletions cut 1 base from V and 6 bases from J, with 21 bases between. CDR3 length: 17 amino acids. Germline V lookup: CDR1 DFQATT, CDR2 SNEGSKA (reference sequence). CDR3 in DNA: TGCAGTGCTAGAGCGGCAGGGTCGGGTAGTGTAGCCGGGGAGCTGTTTTTT. The encoded protein is CSARAAGSGSVAGELFF.

This clonotype was picked up a small number of times. This chain links TRBV27 with TRBJ1-5; 7 nucleotides align to TRBD1. The CDR3 length is 16 residues. In germline, CDR1 is MNHEY, CDR2 SMNVEV (reference sequence). Unmatched junction bases numbered 17, after V lost 5 bases and J lost 10 bases. In DNA, the CDR3 is TGTGCCAGCAGTCCCCTATTCCCGACAGGGTTAGGTCCCCAGCATTTT. It encodes CASSPLFPTGLGPQHF.

The rearrangement joins TRBV5-1 to TRBJ1-4, with TRBD1 matching 7 bases. The CDR3 covers 14 residues. The germline V gene has CDR1 SGHRS and CDR2 YFSETQ. Trimming at V came to 0 bases and at J to 5 bases, leaving 1 base not matched to a gene. DNA of the CDR3: TGCGCCAGCAGCTTGGAGACAGGGAATGAAAAACTGTTTTTT. Residues: CASSLETGNEKLFF.

The DNA of the CDR3 is TGTGCCAGCAGTGGGGACAGGGTCTTCGGGGGTCAGATCACAGATACGCAGTATTTT. Protein: CASSGDRVFGGQITDTQYF. J is TRBJ2-3 and V is TRBV2; 9 bases map to TRBD1. The ends lost 4 bases at V and 2 bases at J; junction bases unmatched: 16. This CDR3 spans 19 amino acids. Looked up from germline, CDR1 is SNHLY and CDR2 is FYNNEI. Looking up the rest from reference TRBV2 and TRBJ2-3 gives the full variable domain: EPEVTQTPSHQVTQMGQEVILRCVPISNHLYFYWYRQILGQKVEFLVSFYNNEISEKSEIFDDQFSVERPDGSNFTLKIRSTKLEDSAMYFCASSGDRVFGGQITDTQYFGPGTRLTVL.

The chain combines TRBV7-2 with TRBJ1-1; the D gene is possibly TRBD1 (5 bases). CDR1 and CDR2 (germline): SGHTA, FQGNSA. This CDR3 region has 15 residues. Deletions cut 5 bases from V and 1 base from J, with 14 bases between. Here the CDR3 reads CASSGEGRKNTEAFF. The CDR3 nucleotides read TGTGCCAGCAGCGGAGAGGGACGGAAGAACACTGAAGCTTTCTTT.

The chain carries TRBV6-5 and TRBJ1-4, with a tentative D call TRBD1 (6 bases). The CDR3 has 16 residues. Germline V gene sequence: CDR1 MNHEY, CDR2 SVGAGI. Trimming left V 0 bases short and J 7 bases short, with 15 bases between. Here the CDR3 reads CASSYSEPGAGEKLFF. The CDR3 region has the DNA TGTGCCAGCAGTTACTCGGAGCCGGGGGCTGGTGAAAAACTGTTTTTT.

This clonotype was seen more than once but under ten times. V is TRBV7-9 and J is TRBJ1-1, with D possibly being TRBD1 (6 bases). Per germline, CDR1 SEHNR and CDR2 FQNEAQ (reference sequence). The germline V and J ends were trimmed by 5 bases and 1 base, with 14 bases remaining between them. CDR3 size: 15 residues. The CDR3 DNA sequence: TGTGCCAGCAGCCACCCGGGGGCGACGAACACTGAAGCTTTCTTT. Residues: CASSHPGATNTEAFF.

The chain has TRBV6-2 or TRBV6-3 and TRBJ2-1; TRBD2 matches 12 bases. The CDR3 extends over 15 amino acids. V lost 6 bases, J lost 8 bases, and 8 bases stayed unmatched. Germline loops: CDR1 MNHEY, CDR2 SVGEGT. CDR3 DNA sequence: TGTGCCAGCAGCTCGACTAGCGGGGGCCGGGATGAGCAGTTCTTC. Translation: CASSSTSGGRDEQFF.

This clonotype was detected many times. The chain joins TRBV20-1 to TRBJ2-7, with a weak D call TRBD2 (7 bases). Deletions cut 3 bases from V and 5 bases from J, with 11 bases between. CDR3 size: 12 residues. In germline, CDR1 is DFQATT, CDR2 SNEGSKA (reference sequence). The CDR3 nucleotides read TGCAGTGCTAGGTGGGGGGGCCACGAGCAGTACTTC. Residues: CSARWGGHEQYF.

The V gene is TRBV12-3 or TRBV12-4, the J gene TRBJ1-2, with D hard to call. The ends were cut back, 6 bases at V and 6 bases at J, with 14 bases in the middle. This CDR3 is built from 13 residues. The CDR3 sequence: CASSPPNTDGYTF. CDR3 nucleotide sequence: TGTGCCAGCAGCCCCCCGAACACCGATGGCTACACCTTC.

The CDR3 loop reads CASSARQGSTEAFF. Here the CDR3 DNA reads TGTGCCAGCAGTGCGAGACAGGGAAGCACTGAAGCTTTCTTT. This chain joins TRBV12-3 or TRBV12-4 and TRBJ1-1; 7 bases map to TRBD1. The length of the CDR3 is 14 residues. The junction had 7 bases not matched to a gene; V was cut back by 5 bases and J by 4 bases.

This clonotype was counted only a few times. J is TRBJ1-1 and V is TRBV29-1, with D perhaps matching TRBD1 (5 bases). The CDR3 totals 13 residues. The germline CDR1 and CDR2 sequences are SQVTM and ANQGSEA. Trimming stripped 6 bases from V and 4 bases from J, with 15 bases between. In nucleotides, the CDR3 is TGCAGCGTCGCAGGCCGGGGGGGCACTGAAGCTTTCTTT. It specifies CSVAGRGGTEAFF.

V and J are TRBV7-9 and TRBJ2-3; D is undetermined. This CDR3 region has 11 residues. Looked up from germline, CDR1 is SEHNR and CDR2 is FQNEAQ (reference sequence). Trimming left V 8 bases short and J 4 bases short, with 7 bases between. The CDR3 spells CASGSPDTQYF. CDR3 bases: TGTGCCAGCGGGTCCCCAGATACGCAGTATTTT.

To note about this clonotype: This may arise from a read error, as a much more abundant clone is one base away. The CDR3 DNA sequence: TGTGCCAGCACCCTAGGGGCTAGCGCAGATACGCAGTATTTT. Residues: CASTLGASADTQYF. The chain recombines TRBV12-3 or TRBV12-4 with TRBJ2-3, with D possibly matching TRBD2 (6 bases). V shed 7 bases and J shed 4 bases, with 15 bases lying between them. The CDR3 extends over 14 amino acids.

This chain links TRBV18 with TRBJ2-7; D is perhaps TRBD2 (5 bases). Germline values: CDR1 KGHSH, CDR2 LQKENI. Trimming shortened V by 1 base and J by 4 bases, and 8 bases separated the two germline ends. The length of the CDR3 is 13 residues. As DNA, the CDR3 is TGTGCCAGCTCACCACAACGGGATTACGAGCAGTACTTC. Protein: CASSPQRDYEQYF.